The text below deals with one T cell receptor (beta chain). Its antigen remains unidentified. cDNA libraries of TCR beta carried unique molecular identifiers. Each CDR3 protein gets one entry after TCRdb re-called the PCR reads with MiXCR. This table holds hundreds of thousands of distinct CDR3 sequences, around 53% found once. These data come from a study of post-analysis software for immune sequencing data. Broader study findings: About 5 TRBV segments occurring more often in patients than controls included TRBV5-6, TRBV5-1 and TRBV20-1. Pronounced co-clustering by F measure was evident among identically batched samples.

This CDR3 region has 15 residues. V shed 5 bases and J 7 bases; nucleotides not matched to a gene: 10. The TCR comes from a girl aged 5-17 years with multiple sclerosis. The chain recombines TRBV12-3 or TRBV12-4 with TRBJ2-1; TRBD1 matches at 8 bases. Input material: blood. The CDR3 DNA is TGTGCCAGCAGTGCCTCCCTTCGACAGGGGAATGAGCAGTTCTTC. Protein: CASSASLRQGNEQFF.